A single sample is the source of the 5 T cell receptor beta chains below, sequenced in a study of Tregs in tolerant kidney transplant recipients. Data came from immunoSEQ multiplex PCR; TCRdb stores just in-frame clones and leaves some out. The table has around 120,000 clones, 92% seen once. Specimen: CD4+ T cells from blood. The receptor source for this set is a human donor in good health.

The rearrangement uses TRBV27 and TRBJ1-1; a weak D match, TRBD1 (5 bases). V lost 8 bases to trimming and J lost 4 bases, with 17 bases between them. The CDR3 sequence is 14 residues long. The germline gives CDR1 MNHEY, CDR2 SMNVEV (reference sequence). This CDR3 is CASRRDLGGTEAFF. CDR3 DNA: TGTGCCAGCCGCAGGGACTTAGGAGGCACTGAAGCTTTCTTT.

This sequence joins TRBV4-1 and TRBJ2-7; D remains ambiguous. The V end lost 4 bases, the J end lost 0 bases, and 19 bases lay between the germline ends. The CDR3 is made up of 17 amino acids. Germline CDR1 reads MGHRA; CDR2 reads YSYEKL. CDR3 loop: CASSPSNSPGRSYEQYF. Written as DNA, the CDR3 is TGCGCCAGCAGCCCATCCAACTCGCCGGGCCGCTCCTACGAGCAGTACTTC.

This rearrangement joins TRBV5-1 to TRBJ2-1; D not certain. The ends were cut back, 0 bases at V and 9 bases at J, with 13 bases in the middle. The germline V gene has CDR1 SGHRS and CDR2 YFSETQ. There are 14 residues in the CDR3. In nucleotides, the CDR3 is TGCGCCAGCAGCTTGGAACCTAGGGCAGGTGAGCAGTTCTTC. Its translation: CASSLEPRAGEQFF.

This chain's CDR3 is CASSVGGTDNEQFF. The CDR3 nucleotides read TGTGCCAGCAGCGTGGGCGGGACAGACAATGAGCAGTTCTTC. This chain links TRBV9 with TRBJ2-1; the D gene is possibly TRBD1 (7 bases). The CDR3 length is 14 residues. Trimming removed 2 bases from V and 5 bases from J, with 11 bases in between. Germline lookup yields CDR1 SGDLS and CDR2 YYNGEE. Complete variable domain (other parts from reference TRBV9 and TRBJ2-1): DSGVTQTPKHLITATGQRVTLRCSPRSGDLSVYWYQQSLDQGLQFLIQYYNGEERAKGNILERFSAQQFPDLHSELNLSSLELGDSALYFCASSVGGTDNEQFFGPGTRLTVL.

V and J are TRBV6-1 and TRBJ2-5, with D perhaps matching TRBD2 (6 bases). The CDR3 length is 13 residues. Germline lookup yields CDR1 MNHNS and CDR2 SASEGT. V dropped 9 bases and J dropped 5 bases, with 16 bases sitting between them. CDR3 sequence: CASRLGPLETQYF. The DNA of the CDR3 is TGTGCCAGTAGACTAGGGCCATTGGAGACCCAGTACTTC.